This TCR beta chain appears in the sequencing data of a study of blood T cell repertoires in COVID-19. Overall study: PBMCs, B-cell-depleted T cells, or T cells provided the cDNA or gDNA that made up the material.

Methods used by the authors: Amplified reference gene primers provided the basis for estimating nucleated cell counts. Only in-frame clones appear in the TCRdb table, and some are missing; sequencing was by immunoSEQ multiplex PCR. V, J and clone size were drawn from that table, and D and trimming were deduced from the DNA. The sample lists 45,000 to 70,000 clones; 90% to 95% were seen once. This TCR was recovered from a woman in her sixties or seventies with active or convalescent COVID-19. The material sequenced was peripheral blood.

CDR3 sequence: CASSYGTGVEQFF. CDR3 nucleotide sequence: TGTGCCAGCAGTTACGGGACAGGGGTTGAGCAGTTCTTC. The gene calls are TRBV6-5 and TRBJ2-1; TRBD1 matches 10 bases. Germline CDR1 MNHEY, CDR2 SVGAGI. V lost 2 bases and J lost 9; bases outside the gene matches: 1. This CDR3 comprises 13 residues.